This TCR beta chain is from a study of shared clonotypes between healthy human individuals. Whole-study results and caveats: Clonotypes shared by all four sorted-subset donors had higher generation probabilities than non-shared clonotypes. Clonotype sharing across donors was expected to vary with sequencing depth.

In regard to this clone: Its target is unknown.

Researchers divided each subset's genomic DNA evenly across several immunoSEQ plates. TCRdb keeps only in-frame clones here, not all; method: immunoSEQ multiplex PCR. The sample includes about 2.2 million clones, about 93% seen only once; the top ten take more than 1.5%. CD45RO-negative cells were positively selected for CCR7, leaving out terminally differentiated effector memory CD45RA+ cells. Germline loops: CDR1 MNHEY, CDR2 SVGAGI. The V end was cut by 2 bases, the J end by 0 bases, with 10 bases between. CDR3 length equals 15 residues. The sequence was collected from a man between 18 and 35 years old in good health. Some clones in this sample may be carry-over from other donors' samples. The specimen was naive CD8+ T cells from PBMCs. The V and J genes are TRBV6-5 and TRBJ1-2; unclear D gene. CDR3: CASSYREGTNYGYTF. In DNA form, the CDR3 reads TGTGCCAGCAGTTACCGAGAGGGTACTAACTATGGCTACACCTTC.